What follows is one T cell receptor beta chain and its context. This entry comes from a study of blood T cell repertoires in COVID-19. As for the study in general: COVID-19 samples, acute and convalescent, were from the United States, Italy and Spain. From T cells, B-cell-depleted T cells, or PBMCs came the material, which was cDNA or gDNA.

This table comes from immunoSEQ multiplex PCR, and its TCRdb copy is limited to in-frame clones, with some not included. The table shows about 48,000 clones, with approximately 87% occurring only once. The sequence came from a woman aged 55-70 years with acute or convalescent COVID-19. The specimen sequenced was peripheral blood.

The CDR3 DNA is TGTGCCAGTAGGGTCGGGACAGAGCTGGGAGAGCTGTTTTTT. It is translated as CASRVGTELGELFF. V gene TRBV19 combines with J gene TRBJ1-4, with 7 bases matching TRBD1. V lost 6 bases, J lost 14 bases, and 15 bases stayed unmatched. Germline V gene sequence: CDR1 LNHDA, CDR2 SQIVND (reference sequence). The length of the CDR3 is 14 residues.